A selection of T cell receptor beta chains follows, all from one sample in a study of T cells after yellow fever vaccination. From the 5' RACE reads, TCRdb called clonotypes with MiXCR, one entry per CDR3 protein. The profile shows about 260,000 distinct CDR3 sequences, about 5.2% of them singletons. Sequences were derived from CD4+ T cells sorted from PBMCs, sampled on the day of the yellow fever booster vaccination. Receptors were obtained from a man aged 18 to 29 who received the YFV17D yellow fever vaccine. CDR3s include the opening cysteine and the closing phenylalanine or tryptophan. Fields, in order: J gene, D gene, V gene, clone size, CDR3 DNA, CDR3 protein. The D gene is left open where the match is weak. The size of a clone is reported for some rows only, either as once, few or many, or as a class for expanded clones.

TRBJ1-2 | TRBD1 | TRBV4-3 | few | TGCGCCAGCAGCCAAGAGTTGGACAGGGCTGGGTATGGCTACACCTTC | CASSQELDRAGYGYTF
TRBJ2-7 | . | TRBV15 | few | TGTGCCACCAGCGGAGGGACAGCCACCTCCGAGCAGTACTTC | CATSGGTATSEQYF
TRBJ1-1 | . | TRBV6-2/TRBV6-3 | many | TGTGCCAGCAGTTACCCCTGGGAGGTTGGGGGGTCAACTGAAGCTTTCTTT | CASSYPWEVGGSTEAFF
TRBJ1-3 | . | TRBV15 | many | TGTGCCACCAGCAGAGATCCGGACAACCCTGGAAACACCATATATTTT | CATSRDPDNPGNTIYF
TRBJ1-5 | . | TRBV6-2/TRBV6-3 | . | TGTGCCAGCAGTTTCGGAGGGGAACTTCAGCCCCAGCATTTT | CASSFGGELQPQHF
TRBJ2-4 | . | TRBV6-2/TRBV6-3 | many | TGTGCCAGCAGGCCCCGGGGCGGAGTTGGGGGAAACATTCAGTACTTC | CASRPRGGVGGNIQYF
TRBJ1-1 | . | TRBV7-2 | . | TGTGCCAGCAGCTTAGATAGGATCGGGACTTTCTTT | CASSLDRIGTFF
TRBJ1-1 | TRBD1 | TRBV5-5 | few | TGTGCCAGCAGCTGGACAGGGGGCCGGGGCACTGAAGCTTTCTTT | CASSWTGGRGTEAFF
TRBJ2-2 | . | TRBV5-4 | . | TGTGCCAGCAGCCCGGGCGGCGGGGTTCAGGGGACCGGGGAGCTGTTTTTT | CASSPGGGVQGTGELFF
TRBJ1-5 | . | TRBV12-3/TRBV12-4 | many | TGTGCCAGCAGTCCCCCGACTTGGGCGGGCAATCAGCCCCAGCATTTT | CASSPPTWAGNQPQHF
TRBJ1-1 | TRBD1 | TRBV19 | . | TGTGCCAGTAGTATAATGGGACAGGGGGGCACTGAAGCTTTCTTT | CASSIMGQGGTEAFF
TRBJ2-4 | . | TRBV5-1 | few | TGCGCCAGCACCCTTTTTGGCTTAGCCAAAAACATTCAGTACTTC | CASTLFGLAKNIQYF
TRBJ1-6 | . | TRBV10-1 | few | TGCGCCAGCAGTGAGAATTTTAGGGGGGCGGTTGGAAATTCACCCCTCCACTTT | CASSENFRGAVGNSPLHF
TRBJ2-1 | TRBD2 | TRBV20-1 | few | TGCAGTGCACGGACTAGCGGGGGGGCTGGTTACAATGAGCAGTTCTTC | CSARTSGGAGYNEQFF
TRBJ1-5 | . | TRBV28 | . | TGTGCCAGCAGTTTTTTAAATTCAGGGGTACAGCCCCAGCATTTT | CASSFLNSGVQPQHF
TRBJ2-1 | TRBD2 | TRBV5-1 | . | TGCGCCAGCAGCTTCGGACTAGCGGGGGGGGTAAGCTATGAGCAGTTCTTC | CASSFGLAGGVSYEQFF
TRBJ1-1 | . | TRBV20-1 | many | TGCAGTGCTATGGTGGCCATGAACACTGAAGCTTTCTTT | CSAMVAMNTEAFF
TRBJ2-3 | TRBD1 | TRBV7-3 | . | TGTGCCAGCAGCGCGCAGGGGGCCGCAGATACGCAGTATTTT | CASSAQGAADTQYF
TRBJ2-3 | TRBD1 | TRBV11-3 | many | TGTGCCAGCAGCCCCGGACAGGGAGTCCGGACAGATACGCAGTATTTT | CASSPGQGVRTDTQYF
TRBJ1-1 | . | TRBV2 | once | TGTGCCAGCAGTGGTGGCAGGTCGGGTAGTACTGAAGCTTTCTTT | CASSGGRSGSTEAFF
TRBJ1-2 | TRBD1 | TRBV2 | many | TGTGCCAGCAGTTTAGGGACAGACTATGGCTACACCTTC | CASSLGTDYGYTF
TRBJ1-1 | . | TRBV5-1 | . | TGCGCCAGCAGCTTGGTACAGGGTTTGGGCACTGAAGCTTTCTTT | CASSLVQGLGTEAFF
TRBJ1-1 | TRBD1 | TRBV6-5 | . | TGTGCCAGCACCAAACAGGGGACCACTGAAGCTTTCTTT | CASTKQGTTEAFF
TRBJ2-7 | . | TRBV29-1 | . | TGCAGCGTCGTTTTCTACGAGCAGTACTTC | CSVVFYEQYF
TRBJ2-3 | . | TRBV12-3/TRBV12-4 | . | TGTGCCAGCAGTTCCCTATACCTTTGGGGGCGAGAAAGCACAGATACGCAGTATTTT | CASSSLYLWGRESTDTQYF
TRBJ1-1 | TRBD1 | TRBV6-2/TRBV6-3 | few | TGTGCCAGCAGTTGGGCGACAGGGGTGAGGACTGAAGCTTTCTTT | CASSWATGVRTEAFF
TRBJ1-2 | . | TRBV7-2 | . | TGTGCCAGCAGCTTAAATATATTTGTTAGGATGGGCTATGGCTACACCTTC | CASSLNIFVRMGYGYTF
TRBJ2-7 | TRBD1 | TRBV18 | . | TGTGCCAGCTCACCGGACAGGGGGGAACGGGAGCAGTACTTC | CASSPDRGEREQYF
TRBJ1-4 | . | TRBV20-1 | . | TGCAGTGCTAGAGATTGGGACAAAACCCCAGAAAAACTGTTTTTT | CSARDWDKTPEKLFF
TRBJ1-5 | . | TRBV7-2 | few | TGTGCCAGCAGCTTCATAGGACAGAATCAGCCCCAGCATTTT | CASSFIGQNQPQHF
TRBJ1-4 | . | TRBV6-1 | . | TGTGCCAGCAGCGGGTGGGGGGCCCATAAAGAAAAACTGTTTTTT | CASSGWGAHKEKLFF
TRBJ2-7 | TRBD1 | TRBV13 | few | TGTGCCAGCTCTAAACAGGGGTTGCAGGAGCAGTACTTC | CASSKQGLQEQYF
TRBJ1-6 | TRBD1 | TRBV12-3/TRBV12-4 | few | TGTGCCAGCAGTCCTACAGGGGGGAGTGGGTCACCCCTCCACTTT | CASSPTGGSGSPLHF
TRBJ2-1 | . | TRBV27 | . | TGTGCCAGCAGCCGGGGCGGAATTGGCGACAATGAGCAGTTCTTC | CASSRGGIGDNEQFF
TRBJ2-5 | . | TRBV6-2/TRBV6-3 | few | TGTGCCAGCAGAAGGACCTCACAAGAGACCCAGTACTTC | CASRRTSQETQYF
TRBJ1-2 | . | TRBV11-2 | many | TGTGCCAGCAGCTTAACAGGTCTCTATGGCTACACCTTC | CASSLTGLYGYTF
TRBJ1-5 | TRBD1 | TRBV7-2 | few | TGTGCCAGCAGCCGACAGGGGCTAATTGGCAATCAGCCCCAGCATTTT | CASSRQGLIGNQPQHF
TRBJ2-2 | TRBD1 | TRBV27 | many | TGTGCCAGCAAGGGACAGACCTACACCGGGGAGCTGTTTTTT | CASKGQTYTGELFF
TRBJ2-2 | . | TRBV5-1 | . | TGCGCCAGCACCGGGGAGGTGGAGCTGTTTTTT | CASTGEVELFF
TRBJ1-3 | . | TRBV6-6 | few | TGTGCCAGCAGTACATGGGACACCGTAAACACCATATATTTT | CASSTWDTVNTIYF
TRBJ2-1 | TRBD1 | TRBV5-1 | few | TGCGCCAGCAGCTTGGCGGGACAGGTTGAGCAGTTCTTC | CASSLAGQVEQFF
TRBJ2-2 | . | TRBV5-1 | many | TGCGCCAGCAGCTTGAGCCTGACCGGGGCCGGGGAGCTGTTTTTT | CASSLSLTGAGELFF
TRBJ2-5 | TRBD2 | TRBV4-3 | many | TGCGCCAGCAGCCGAGGAAATAGCGGGGGGCAAGAGACCCAGTACTTC | CASSRGNSGGQETQYF
TRBJ1-1 | TRBD1 | TRBV15 | . | TGTGCCACCAGCAGAGGGAACAGGGGTGAAGCTTTCTTT | CATSRGNRGEAFF
TRBJ2-3 | . | TRBV12-3/TRBV12-4 | few | TGTGCCAGCAGCCCCCGAGGCAGGTCTACGCAGTATTTT | CASSPRGRSTQYF
TRBJ2-5 | . | TRBV7-2 | many | TGTGCCAGCAGCTTAGTGGCGGGCGTAGGGACCCAGTACTTC | CASSLVAGVGTQYF
TRBJ1-1 | . | TRBV2 | few | TGTGCCAGCAGCCACAGGGAGTTCGGTGAAGCTTTCTTT | CASSHREFGEAFF
TRBJ1-6 | . | TRBV11-2 | few | TGTGCCAGCAGTACCCAGGAGGGTTCACCCCTCCACTTT | CASSTQEGSPLHF